This TCR beta chain is from a study of regulatory T cells in long-lasting Graves disease. Study-level points and caveats: Limited samples may have lowered accuracy.

As for time point: persistent/refractory GD, antithyroid drugs over 5 years with positive TRAb. There was RNA extracted from PBMCs, and the TCR library was made from it. CDR3 regions were amplified by Arm-PCR using iRepertoire HTBI primers to build TCR beta libraries. Via MiXCR, TCRdb re-called the multiplex PCR reads, giving one row per CDR3 protein. The repertoire holds roughly 300,000 distinct CDR3 sequences, around 23% seen once, with approximately 60% in the top ten. The table lists this clonotype with many counts. Its cognate antigen is unknown. Unmatched junction bases numbered 6, after V lost 4 bases and J lost 2 bases. The CDR3 consists of 15 residues. Germline V gives CDR1 SGHKS, CDR2 YYEKEE (reference sequence).

The sequence derives from a female donor with Graves disease. Material: peripheral blood mononuclear cells (PBMCs), obtained when the disease was refractory, from a patient treated with antithyroid drugs. The genes are TRBV5-5 and TRBJ2-7, with 10 bases fitting TRBD2. CDR3 DNA sequence: TGTGCCAGCAGCCTAATCGGGACTAGCGCCTACGAGCAGTACTTC. Its protein is CASSLIGTSAYEQYF.